A single sample gave rise to the 3 T cell receptor beta chains below, sequenced in a study of T cell responses to AZD1222 COVID-19 vaccine. Using immunoSEQ multiplex PCR, the repertoire was profiled, and TCRdb retains in-frame clones only, with some absent. The sample records roughly 150,000 clones, about 90% being singletons. The material was peripheral blood, obtained on day 0 of AZD1222 vaccination. These receptors came from an adult in good health.

J is TRBJ2-5 and V is TRBV18, with unresolved D. Per the germline V gene, CDR1 is KGHSH and CDR2 is LQKENI. The V gene lost 4 bases and the J gene lost 5 bases, with 17 bases spanning the gap. The CDR3 covers 15 residues. CDR3 DNA: TGTGCCAGCTCACAAGGGTTGTTGAAAAGGGAGACCCAGTACTTC. Its translation: CASSQGLLKRETQYF.

The chain has TRBV6-5 and TRBJ2-1; D is uncertain. This CDR3 region has 13 residues. V lost 4 bases and J 5 bases, leaving 9 bases between the germline ends. Germline V lookup: CDR1 MNHEY, CDR2 SVGAGI. CDR3 residues: CASSSLGNNEQFF. CDR3 DNA: TGTGCCAGCAGTTCGCTCGGAAACAATGAGCAGTTCTTC.

There are a few counts of this clone. J is TRBJ2-7 and V is TRBV28; D remains ambiguous. From germline, CDR1 is MDHEN and CDR2 SYDVKM. This CDR3 spans 15 amino acids. The germline V and J ends were trimmed by 3 bases and 0 bases, with 12 bases remaining between them. DNA of the CDR3: TGTGCCAGCAGTTTCGATCTATCGAGCTCCTACGAGCAGTACTTC. Amino acid sequence: CASSFDLSSSYEQYF.